The present entry profiles one TCR beta chain with its context. This specimen comes from a study of blood T cell repertoires in COVID-19. Profiling relied on immunoSEQ multiplex PCR, and the TCRdb table lists in-frame clones only, not all of them. The table lists around 100,000 clones, about 80% of them singletons. Germline CDR1 SGDLS, CDR2 YYNGEE. This CDR3 contains 14 residues. Trimming cost V 0 bases and J 11 bases, with 17 bases left between them. V usage is TRBV9 and J usage is TRBJ1-1; D is perhaps TRBD1 (5 bases). The sequenced sample consisted of peripheral blood. The TCR comes from a human donor in a cohort sampled during active COVID-19. CDR3 sequence reads: CASSVGDGRANAFF. The CDR3 bases are TGTGCCAGCAGCGTAGGTGACGGCAGGGCGAATGCTTTCTTT.